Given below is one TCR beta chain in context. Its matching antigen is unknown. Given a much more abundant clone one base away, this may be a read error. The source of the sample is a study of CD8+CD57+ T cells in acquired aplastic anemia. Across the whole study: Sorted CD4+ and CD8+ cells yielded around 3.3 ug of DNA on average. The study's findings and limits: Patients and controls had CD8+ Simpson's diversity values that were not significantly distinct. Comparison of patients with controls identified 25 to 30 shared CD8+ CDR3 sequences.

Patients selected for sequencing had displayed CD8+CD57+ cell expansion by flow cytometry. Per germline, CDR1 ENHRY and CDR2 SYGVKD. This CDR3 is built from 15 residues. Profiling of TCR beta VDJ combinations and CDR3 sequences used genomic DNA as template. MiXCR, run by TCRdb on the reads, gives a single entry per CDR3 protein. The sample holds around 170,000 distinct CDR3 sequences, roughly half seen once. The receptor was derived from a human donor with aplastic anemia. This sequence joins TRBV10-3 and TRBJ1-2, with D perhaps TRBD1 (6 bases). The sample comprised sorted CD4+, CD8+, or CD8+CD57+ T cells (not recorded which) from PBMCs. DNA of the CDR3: TGTGCCAGCAGTCCACGGGCAGGGGTGGGCTATGGCTACACCTTC. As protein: CASSPRAGVGYGYTF.